The 10 T cell receptor beta chains presented below share a single source sample, sequenced in a study of early T cells in non-severe SARS-CoV-2 infection. MiXCR was run by TCRdb on the 5' RACE reads, yielding one entry per CDR3 protein. The table lists tens of thousands of distinct CDR3 sequences, roughly 5.3% of them singletons. The specimen was whole blood. Receptors were obtained from an adult who was a healthcare worker with PCR-confirmed SARS-CoV-2 infection or an uninfected control (not recorded which).

This clonotype was counted a few times. The chain recombines TRBV7-3 with TRBJ1-6; D gene uncertain. The V and J ends lost 5 bases and 7 bases respectively, with 21 bases between them. CDR3 length: 17 amino acids. The germline gives CDR1 SGHTA, CDR2 FQGTGA. The CDR3 region is CASSLRGGSGGNSPLHF. In DNA form, the CDR3 reads TGTGCCAGCAGCCTCCGCGGAGGGTCGGGAGGGAATTCACCCCTCCACTTT.

This clonotype has only a few counts. The chain couples TRBV5-1 to TRBJ2-1; D unresolved. Germline CDR1 and CDR2: SGHRS and YFSETQ. Trimming cost V 3 bases and J 4 bases, with 20 bases left between them. CDR3 size: 17 residues. The CDR3 sequence: CASSSEFRVVKYNEQFF. CDR3 sequence (DNA): TGCGCCAGCAGCTCTGAATTCCGGGTCGTTAAATACAATGAGCAGTTCTTC.

This clonotype has only one observation. The rearrangement links TRBV29-1 to TRBJ2-7; TRBD1 is a possible D gene (6 bases). Germline V lookup: CDR1 SQVTM, CDR2 ANQGSEA. The CDR3 has 13 residues. Trimming left V 4 bases short and J 2 bases short, with 12 bases between. CDR3 DNA: TGCAGCGTTGTGGCCAGGGGCCCCTACGAGCAGTACTTC. Encoded protein: CSVVARGPYEQYF.

J is TRBJ2-3 and V is TRBV20-1, with 8 positions matching TRBD2. Germline CDR1 is DFQATT and CDR2 is SNEGSKA (reference sequence). J gave up 6 bases and V 1 base, and 6 bases lay outside the gene matches. The CDR3 runs to 14 residues. The CDR3 loop reads CSARAGGPWDTQYF. Here the CDR3 DNA reads TGCAGTGCTAGAGCGGGGGGGCCATGGGATACGCAGTATTTT.

The CDR3 DNA follows: TGTGCCAGCACCCCAAACTCCGCAGGGGATGCGGTGACCCAGTACTTC. It is translated as CASTPNSAGDAVTQYF. The chain joins TRBV27 to TRBJ2-5, with D possibly TRBD1 on 6 matching bases. CDR3 size: 16 residues. V lost 7 bases and J lost 7, with 25 bases in between. Germline V gene data show CDR1 as MNHEY and CDR2 as SMNVEV (reference sequence).

This clonotype has just a few counts. The chain recombines TRBV7-2 with TRBJ2-5; no reliable D call. This CDR3 has 16 amino acids. Germline lookup yields CDR1 SGHTA and CDR2 FQGNSA. Trimming cost V 1 base and J 4 bases, with 16 bases left between them. The CDR3 region is CASSLGTLYPPETQYF. The CDR3 coding sequence is TGTGCCAGCAGCTTAGGGACCCTGTATCCCCCAGAGACCCAGTACTTC.

This clonotype was counted only a few times. The genes are TRBV27 and TRBJ2-3; 7 nucleotides line up with TRBD2. The V gene end was trimmed by 5 bases and the J gene end by 0 bases; junction bases not matched to a gene: 5. CDR1 MNHEY and CDR2 SMNVEV come from the germline V gene (reference sequence). The CDR3 runs to 15 residues. CDR3 sequence reads: CASSPPGGSTDTQYF. The CDR3 nucleotides are TGTGCCAGCAGTCCCCCGGGGGGTAGCACAGATACGCAGTATTTT.

This clonotype was detected ten times or more. The chain is built from TRBV25-1 and TRBJ2-7; 7 bases align to TRBD1. V shed 4 bases, J shed 4 bases, and the junction held 7 bases outside the gene matches. This CDR3 has 14 residues. Germline values: CDR1 MGHDK, CDR2 SYGVNS. In DNA form, the CDR3 reads TGTGCCAGCAGTGGTGACAGGGCTGGGTACGAGCAGTACTTC. Translated: CASSGDRAGYEQYF.

This clonotype was counted many times. V usage is TRBV20-1 and J usage is TRBJ2-1, with a weak D call TRBD2 (6 bases). V lost 3 bases and J lost 0, with 12 bases in between. CDR1 and CDR2 from the germline V gene are DFQATT and SNEGSKA (reference sequence). The CDR3 is 15 amino acids. The CDR3 loop is CSARARDFSYNEQFF. In DNA, the CDR3 is TGCAGTGCTAGGGCCCGGGACTTCTCCTACAATGAGCAGTTCTTC.

This clonotype has a count of ten or more. The gene calls are TRBV6-2 or TRBV6-3 and TRBJ1-1; 7 bases agree with TRBD1. The germline CDR1 and CDR2 sequences are MNHEY and SVGEGT. The CDR3 extends over 13 amino acids. V shed 8 bases and J 11 bases; nucleotides not matched to a gene: 14. The CDR3 DNA reads TGTGCCAGCGCAGACTTCTCCGGGACAGAGGCTTTCTTT. Amino acids: CASADFSGTEAFF.